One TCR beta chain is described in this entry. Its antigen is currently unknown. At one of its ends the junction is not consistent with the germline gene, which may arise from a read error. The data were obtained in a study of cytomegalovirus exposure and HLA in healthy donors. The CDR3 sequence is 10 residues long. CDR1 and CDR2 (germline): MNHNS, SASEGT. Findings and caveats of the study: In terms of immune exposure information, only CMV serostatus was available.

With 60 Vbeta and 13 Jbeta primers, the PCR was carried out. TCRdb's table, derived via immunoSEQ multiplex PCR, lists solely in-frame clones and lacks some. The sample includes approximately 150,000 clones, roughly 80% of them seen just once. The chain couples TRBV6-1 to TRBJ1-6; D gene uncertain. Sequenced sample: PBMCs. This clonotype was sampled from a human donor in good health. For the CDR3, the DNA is TGTGCCAGCAGTGAATTGACTCCCAACTTT. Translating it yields CASSELTPNF.